This passage covers 27 T cell receptor beta chains from one sample sequenced in a study of T cell changes during pregnancy in multiple sclerosis. Using immunoSEQ multiplex PCR, the repertoire was profiled, and TCRdb retains in-frame clones only, with some absent. The sample records roughly 89,000 clones, 94% being singletons. The sequencing used peripheral blood, collected after pregnancy. The receptors originated from a female donor in good health, enrolled as a control in a pregnancy study.

The rearrangement links TRBV4-1 to TRBJ1-4; no clear D gene. Trimming cost V 1 base and J 8 bases, with 11 bases left between them. Germline CDR1 MGHRA, CDR2 YSYEKL. The CDR3 is 14 residues long. CDR3 amino acids: CASSQGEGGEKLFF. CDR3 sequence (DNA): TGCGCCAGCAGCCAAGGGGAGGGCGGCGAAAAACTGTTTTTT.

V usage is TRBV7-6 and J usage is TRBJ2-7; TRBD2 aligns across 13 bases. This CDR3 is 16 amino acids long. Germline CDR1 reads SGHVS; CDR2 reads FNYEAQ. The junction had 1 base not matched to a gene; V was cut back by 1 base and J by 1 base. The CDR3 is CASSLGLAGGSYEQYF. CDR3 DNA sequence: TGTGCCAGCAGCTTAGGACTAGCGGGAGGATCCTACGAGCAGTACTTC.

The chain recombines TRBV6-6 with TRBJ1-4; D call uncertain. The CDR3 is made up of 14 amino acids. V dropped 6 bases and J dropped 8 bases, with 16 bases sitting between them. Germline CDR1 and CDR2: MNHNY and SVGAGI (reference sequence). The CDR3 here is CASRSQPQAEKLFF. The CDR3 region has the DNA TGTGCCAGCAGGTCACAGCCTCAGGCCGAAAAACTGTTTTTT.

The rearrangement uses TRBV7-6 and TRBJ1-4; D is perhaps TRBD1 (5 bases). CDR3 length: 16 amino acids. CDR1 and CDR2 (germline): SGHVS, FNYEAQ. The V end was cut by 1 base, the J end by 6 bases, with 15 bases between. The CDR3 coding sequence is TGTGCCAGCAGCTTAGGGTCAGGGATTGGGGATGAAAAACTGTTTTTT. Translation gives CASSLGSGIGDEKLFF.

The V gene is TRBV5-1, the J gene TRBJ1-2; possible D gene TRBD1, 6 bases. The V gene's germline CDR1 is SGHRS and CDR2 YFSETQ. Trimming removed 3 bases at V and 5 bases at J, with 23 bases between. This CDR3 contains 17 residues. CDR3 DNA: TGCGCCAGCAGCTCGGGTGGCGGGGGGGGCCATCCGTATGGCTACACCTTC. This encodes CASSSGGGGGHPYGYTF.

The CDR3 DNA reads as TGTGCCATCAGTGCTCTAGCGGGGTCCACCGGGGAGCTGTTTTTT. This encodes CAISALAGSTGELFF. This chain joins TRBV10-3 and TRBJ2-2; TRBD2 matches 9 bases. Germline V gene data show CDR1 as ENHRY and CDR2 as SYGVKD. The CDR3 is 15 amino acids. The junction had 4 bases not matched to a gene; V was cut back by 4 bases and J by 4 bases.

CDR3 nucleotides: TGTGCCAGCAGCTTAGGAGGGAAAGATACGCAGTATTTT. It encodes CASSLGGKDTQYF. V usage is TRBV11-2 and J usage is TRBJ2-3, with D perhaps TRBD2 (5 bases). The CDR3 contains 13 residues. V dropped 1 base and J dropped 5 bases, with 7 bases sitting between them. Germline CDR1 is SGHAT and CDR2 is FQNNGV.

The genes are TRBV6-1 and TRBJ2-1, with 7 bases fitting TRBD1. Germline CDR1 is MNHNS and CDR2 is SASEGT. Trimming at V came to 4 bases and at J to 0 bases, leaving 3 bases not matched to a gene. CDR3 length equals 15 residues. The DNA of the CDR3 is TGTGCCAGCAGTGTAACAGGGGTCTCCTACAATGAGCAGTTCTTC. Protein product: CASSVTGVSYNEQFF.

The chain combines TRBV28 with TRBJ2-3, with TRBD2 identical over 7 bases. Germline-derived CDR1 and CDR2 are MDHEN and SYDVKM. The CDR3 covers 15 residues. Trimming took 6 bases from V and 3 from J; bases not matched to a gene: 9. The CDR3 bases are TGTGCCAGCAGCCGTACCGCGGGAGAGACAGATACGCAGTATTTT. The encoded protein is CASSRTAGETDTQYF.

This chain connects TRBV7-8 to TRBJ2-7; 8 bases line up with TRBD1. The V gene's germline CDR1 is SGHVS and CDR2 FQNEAQ. The V segment lost 5 bases and the J segment 11 bases; nucleotides outside the gene matches: 14. This CDR3 contains 14 residues. CDR3 DNA: TGTGCCAGCAGCGCACAGGGGGGTTCAGGGTTCGAGTACTTC. It codes for CASSAQGGSGFEYF.

The V call is TRBV27, the J call TRBJ2-1; TRBD2 agrees at 11 bases. The V and J ends lost 2 bases and 7 bases, in that order; junction bases with no gene match: 4. The CDR3 runs 15 residues. Germline V gives CDR1 MNHEY, CDR2 SMNVEV (reference sequence). The CDR3: CASSLRASGRNEQFF. The CDR3 nucleotides are TGTGCCAGCAGTTTAAGGGCTAGCGGGAGGAATGAGCAGTTCTTC.

This sequence joins TRBV4-1 and TRBJ2-4, with no clear D. CDR1 and CDR2 from the germline V gene are MGHRA and YSYEKL. The V and J ends lost 1 base and 2 bases respectively, with 12 bases between them. The CDR3 contains 16 residues. CDR3 in DNA: TGCGCCAGCAGCCAAGGGGCATCGTTCCCCAAAAACATTCAGTACTTC. It encodes CASSQGASFPKNIQYF.

This chain uses TRBV5-6 with TRBJ2-7, with 10 bases aligning to TRBD2. This CDR3 is built from 15 residues. Germline CDR1 and CDR2: SGHDT and YYEEEE. The J segment lost 5 bases and the V segment lost 4 bases, leaving 9 bases of the junction unmatched. The CDR3 nucleotides read TGTGCCAGCAGCCTCGGACTAGCGGTTAACGACGAGCAGTACTTC. This sequence encodes CASSLGLAVNDEQYF.

V gene TRBV21-1 combines with J gene TRBJ2-7; the table's D call, TRBD2, was not checked against the DNA. TRBV21-1 constitutes a pseudogene. CDR3 length: 16 residues. CDR3 amino acids: CASSKVVAGEGYEQYF. In nucleotides, the CDR3 is TGTGCCAGCAGCAAAGTGGTTGCGGGAGAAGGCTACGAGCAGTACTTC.

The chain employs TRBV5-4 and TRBJ2-7; TRBD2 is a possible D gene (6 bases). V lost 4 bases and J 2 bases, leaving 16 bases between the germline ends. Germline-derived CDR1 and CDR2 are SGHNT and YYREEE (reference sequence). The CDR3 contains 15 residues. The CDR3 loop reads CASSGGGRGPYEQYF. The CDR3 DNA reads as TGTGCCAGCAGCGGTGGGGGGAGAGGCCCCTACGAGCAGTACTTC.

Of note for this clone: At one end the junction does not follow the germline gene, possibly because of a read error. V and J are TRBV7-7 and TRBJ2-1; 8 bases agree with TRBD1. Germline CDR1 is SSHAT and CDR2 is FNYEAQ (reference sequence). CDR3 length equals 15 residues. The CDR3 DNA follows: TGTGCTAGCAGCAGCGGACAGGGTGGGGGCAATGAGCAGTTCTTC. As protein: CASSSGQGGGNEQFF.

V is TRBV11-2 and J is TRBJ2-5, with D tentatively TRBD1 (6 bases). V lost 3 bases and J lost 0, with 11 bases in between. The length of the CDR3 is 15 residues. The germline CDR1 and CDR2 sequences are SGHAT and FQNNGV. Written as DNA, the CDR3 is TGTGCCAGCAGCTTGGACAGCCCGTACCAAGAGACCCAGTACTTC. It codes for CASSLDSPYQETQYF. The whole variable domain, filled in from reference TRBV11-2 and TRBJ2-5, reads EAGVAQSPRYKIIEKRQSVAFWCNPISGHATLYWYQQILGQGPKLLIQFQNNGVVDDSQLPKDRFSAERLKGVDSTLKIQPAKLEDSAVYLCASSLDSPYQETQYFGPGTRLLVL.

The chain is built from TRBV27 and TRBJ2-1, with TRBD2 identical over 7 bases. V gave up 5 bases and J gave up 5 bases; unmatched junction bases: 18. The CDR3 is 18 amino acids. CDR1 and CDR2 (germline): MNHEY, SMNVEV (reference sequence). CDR3 region: CASSLRSERTRRDNEQFF. DNA of the CDR3: TGTGCCAGCAGTCTTAGATCCGAAAGGACTAGGCGGGACAATGAGCAGTTCTTC.

This clone was seen just once. Other DNA sequences in this specimen translate into the identical CDR3. The chain employs TRBV28 and TRBJ1-2, with a possible D match to TRBD1 (5 bases). Germline CDR1 reads MDHEN; CDR2 reads SYDVKM. Trimming left V 3 bases short and J 4 bases short, with 9 bases between. The CDR3 runs to 13 residues. The CDR3 is CASSFGGAYGYTF. The CDR3 nucleotides read TGTGCCAGCAGTTTTGGAGGGGCCTATGGCTACACCTTC.

The rearrangement links TRBV30 to TRBJ2-2; the match to TRBD1 covers 7 bases. Germline trimming cut 1 base from V and 6 bases from J; bases unmatched to any gene: 5. Per the germline V gene, CDR1 is GTSNPN and CDR2 is SVGIG (reference sequence). The CDR3 spans 14 residues. CDR3 region: CAWSGQGFAGELFF. The DNA for the CDR3 is TGTGCCTGGAGTGGACAGGGTTTCGCCGGGGAGCTGTTTTTT.

This clone appeared once. This chain links TRBV7-6 with TRBJ2-7; 10 bases fit TRBD1. The ends lost 2 bases at V and 1 base at J; junction bases unmatched: 5. Germline loops: CDR1 SGHVS, CDR2 FNYEAQ. The CDR3 runs to 16 residues. The DNA for the CDR3 is TGTGCCAGCAGCTTAACCCGGGACAGGGGTTCCTACGAGCAGTACTTC. Protein product: CASSLTRDRGSYEQYF.

This chain links TRBV6-1 with TRBJ1-5; 7 bases map to TRBD1. This CDR3 has 16 residues. Per the germline V gene, CDR1 is MNHNS and CDR2 is SASEGT. V lost 0 bases to trimming and J lost 11 bases; unmatched junction nucleotides: 13. The CDR3 region has the DNA TGTGCCAGCAGTGAAGCCCTACCAGGACAGGCTCTAGCCCAGCATTTT. It translates to CASSEALPGQALAQHF.

The chain uses TRBV4-1 and TRBJ2-7; 9 bases align to TRBD1. The length of the CDR3 is 15 residues. Germline V CDR1 and CDR2: MGHRA, YSYEKL. V shed 3 bases and J 4 bases; nucleotides not matched to a gene: 7. As DNA, the CDR3 is TGCGCCAGCAGCCACGGACGCGGGACAGGGTACGAGCAGTACTTC. Translating gives CASSHGRGTGYEQYF.

The chain links TRBV5-6 to TRBJ1-4, with D perhaps matching TRBD1 (6 bases). Per the germline V gene, CDR1 is SGHDT and CDR2 is YYEEEE. V lost 2 bases to trimming and J lost 10 bases, with 12 bases between them. The CDR3 totals 13 residues. In DNA, the CDR3 is TGTGCCAGCAGCTTTCCCGGGACACGAAAACTGTTTTTT. Translating it yields CASSFPGTRKLFF.

The V gene is TRBV5-1, the J gene TRBJ1-1; tentative D call: TRBD1 (5 bases). This CDR3 has 15 residues. V was clipped by 3 bases and J by 4 bases, with 16 bases between them. Germline CDR1 SGHRS, CDR2 YFSETQ. CDR3 in amino acids: CASSSTAYSGTEAFF. The DNA of the CDR3 is TGCGCCAGCAGCTCGACAGCCTATAGCGGCACTGAAGCTTTCTTT.

The chain recombines TRBV11-2 with TRBJ2-7; no clear D gene. The CDR3 extends over 13 amino acids. Trimming took off 1 base at V and 2 bases at J, with 6 bases between the two ends. Germline-derived CDR1 and CDR2 are SGHAT and FQNNGV. DNA for the CDR3: TGTGCCAGCAGCTTAGGAGGAACCTACGAGCAGTACTTC. It encodes CASSLGGTYEQYF.

The chain combines TRBV7-2 with TRBJ1-1; D is unclear. This CDR3 has 13 amino acids. Trimming took off 1 base at V and 0 bases at J, with 3 bases between the two ends. CDR1 and CDR2 from the germline V gene are SGHTA and FQGNSA. CDR3 residues: CASSLVMNTEAFF. The CDR3, as DNA: TGTGCCAGCAGCTTAGTTATGAACACTGAAGCTTTCTTT.